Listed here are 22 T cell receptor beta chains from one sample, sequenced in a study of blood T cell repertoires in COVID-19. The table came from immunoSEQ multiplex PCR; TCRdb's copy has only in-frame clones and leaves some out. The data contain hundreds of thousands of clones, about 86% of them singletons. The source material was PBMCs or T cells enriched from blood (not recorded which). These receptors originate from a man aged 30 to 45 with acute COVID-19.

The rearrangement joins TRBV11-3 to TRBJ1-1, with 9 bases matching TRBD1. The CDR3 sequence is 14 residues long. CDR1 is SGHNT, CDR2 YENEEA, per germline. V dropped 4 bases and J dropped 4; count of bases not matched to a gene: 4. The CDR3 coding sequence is TGTGCCAGCAGCTCCCGGACAGGGGCCACTGAAGCTTTCTTT. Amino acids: CASSSRTGATEAFF.

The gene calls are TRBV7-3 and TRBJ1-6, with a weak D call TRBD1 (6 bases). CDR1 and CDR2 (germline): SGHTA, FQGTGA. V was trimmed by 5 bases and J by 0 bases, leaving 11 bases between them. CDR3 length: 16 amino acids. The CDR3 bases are TGTGCCAGCAGCGAAACAGGGCCCTCCTATAATTCACCCCTCCACTTT. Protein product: CASSETGPSYNSPLHF.

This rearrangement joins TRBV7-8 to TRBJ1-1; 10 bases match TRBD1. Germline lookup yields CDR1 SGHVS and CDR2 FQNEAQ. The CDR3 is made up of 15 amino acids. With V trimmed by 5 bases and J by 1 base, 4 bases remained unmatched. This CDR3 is CASSQRQGANTEAFF. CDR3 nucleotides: TGTGCCAGCAGCCAAAGACAGGGGGCGAACACTGAAGCTTTCTTT.

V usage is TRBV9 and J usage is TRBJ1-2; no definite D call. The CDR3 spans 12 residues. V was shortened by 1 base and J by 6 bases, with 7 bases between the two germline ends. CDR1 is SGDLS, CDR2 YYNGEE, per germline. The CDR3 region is CASSVRQDGYTF. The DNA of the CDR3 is TGTGCCAGCAGCGTAAGGCAGGATGGCTACACCTTC.

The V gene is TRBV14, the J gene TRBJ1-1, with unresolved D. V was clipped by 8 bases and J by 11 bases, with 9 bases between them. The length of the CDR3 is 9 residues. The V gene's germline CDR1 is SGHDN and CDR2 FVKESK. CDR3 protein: CASLGRAFF. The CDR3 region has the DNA TGTGCCAGCCTTGGGAGGGCTTTCTTT.

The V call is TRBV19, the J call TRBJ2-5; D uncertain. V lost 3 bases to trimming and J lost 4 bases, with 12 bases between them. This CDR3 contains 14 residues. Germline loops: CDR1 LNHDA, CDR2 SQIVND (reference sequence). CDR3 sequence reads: CASSIGPPGETQYF. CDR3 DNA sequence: TGTGCCAGTAGTATTGGCCCGCCGGGAGAGACCCAGTACTTC. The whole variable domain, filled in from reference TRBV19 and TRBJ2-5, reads DGGITQSPKYLFRKEGQNVTLSCEQNLNHDAMYWYRQDPGQGLRLIYYSQIVNDFQKGDIAEGYSVSREKKESFPLTVTSAQKNPTAFYLCASSIGPPGETQYFGPGTRLLVL.

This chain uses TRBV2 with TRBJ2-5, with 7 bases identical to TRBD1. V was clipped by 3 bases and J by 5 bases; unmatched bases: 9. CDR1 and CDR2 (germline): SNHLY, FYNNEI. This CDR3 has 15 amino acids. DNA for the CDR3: TGTGCCAGCAGTGATCTGACAGGGCGGTTGGAGACCCAGTACTTC. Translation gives CASSDLTGRLETQYF.

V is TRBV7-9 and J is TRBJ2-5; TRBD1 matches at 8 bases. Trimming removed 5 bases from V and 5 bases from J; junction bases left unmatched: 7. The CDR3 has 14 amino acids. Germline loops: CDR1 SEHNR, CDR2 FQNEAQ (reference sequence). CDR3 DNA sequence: TGTGCCAGCAGCCTAAGTACAGGGGGGGAGACCCAGTACTTC. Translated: CASSLSTGGETQYF.

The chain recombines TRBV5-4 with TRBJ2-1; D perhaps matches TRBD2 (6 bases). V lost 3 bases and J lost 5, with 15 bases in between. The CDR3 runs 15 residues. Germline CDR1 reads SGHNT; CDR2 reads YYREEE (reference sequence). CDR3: CASSSQLAANNEQFF. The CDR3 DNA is TGTGCCAGCAGCTCTCAACTAGCAGCTAACAATGAGCAGTTCTTC.

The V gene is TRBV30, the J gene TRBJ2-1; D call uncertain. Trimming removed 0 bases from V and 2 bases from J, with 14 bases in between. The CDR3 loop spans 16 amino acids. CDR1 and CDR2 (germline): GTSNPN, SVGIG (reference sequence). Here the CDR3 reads CAWSVSRRGPYNEQFF. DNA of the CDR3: TGTGCCTGGAGTGTATCCCGGCGCGGCCCCTACAATGAGCAGTTCTTC.

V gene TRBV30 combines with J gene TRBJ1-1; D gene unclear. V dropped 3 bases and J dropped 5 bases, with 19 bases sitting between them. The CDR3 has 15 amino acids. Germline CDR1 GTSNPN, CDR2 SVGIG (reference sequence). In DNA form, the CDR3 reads TGTGCCTGGAGCCGTACAATAGGCACGGGGACTGAAGCTTTCTTT. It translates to CAWSRTIGTGTEAFF. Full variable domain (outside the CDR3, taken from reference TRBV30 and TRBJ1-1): SQTIHQWPATLVQPVGSPLSLECTVEGTSNPNLYWYRQAAGRGLQLLFYSVGIGQISSEVPQNLSASRPQDRQFILSSKKLLLSDSGFYLCAWSRTIGTGTEAFFGQGTRLTVV.

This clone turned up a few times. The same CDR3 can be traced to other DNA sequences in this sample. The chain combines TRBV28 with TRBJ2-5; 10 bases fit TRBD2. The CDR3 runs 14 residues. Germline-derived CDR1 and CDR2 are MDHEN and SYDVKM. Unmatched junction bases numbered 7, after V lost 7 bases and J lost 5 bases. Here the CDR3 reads CASTFSGGGETQYF. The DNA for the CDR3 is TGTGCCAGCACCTTCAGCGGGGGGGGCGAGACCCAGTACTTC.

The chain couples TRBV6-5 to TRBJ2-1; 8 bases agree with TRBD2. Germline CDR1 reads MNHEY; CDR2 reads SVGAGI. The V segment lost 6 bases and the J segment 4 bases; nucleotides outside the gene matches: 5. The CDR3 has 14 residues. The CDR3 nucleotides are TGTGCCAGCAGCTTAGCGGGGAATTACAATGAGCAGTTCTTC. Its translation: CASSLAGNYNEQFF.

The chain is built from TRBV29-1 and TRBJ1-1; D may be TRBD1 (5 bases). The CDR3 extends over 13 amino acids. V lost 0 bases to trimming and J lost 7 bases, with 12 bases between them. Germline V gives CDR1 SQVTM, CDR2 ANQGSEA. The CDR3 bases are TGCAGCGTTGAAGATCTGGACACCGTTGAAGCTTTCTTT. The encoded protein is CSVEDLDTVEAFF.

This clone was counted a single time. CDR3 loop: CASSLRAPGEYNEQFF. The CDR3 DNA follows: TGTGCCAGCAGCTTAAGAGCGCCAGGGGAGTACAATGAGCAGTTCTTC. The chain recombines TRBV7-9 with TRBJ2-1; D might be TRBD1 (6 bases). Germline loops: CDR1 SEHNR, CDR2 FQNEAQ (reference sequence). This CDR3 has 16 amino acids. V lost 2 bases and J 4 bases, leaving 15 bases between the germline ends.

The CDR3 is CASSRPTGLAVSNEQFF. The CDR3 DNA reads as TGCGCCAGCAGCCGCCCTACTGGACTAGCGGTCAGCAATGAGCAGTTCTTC. This chain connects TRBV4-1 to TRBJ2-1; TRBD2 agrees at 10 bases. J lost 6 bases, V lost 4 bases, and 12 bases had no gene match. In germline, CDR1 is MGHRA, CDR2 YSYEKL. This CDR3 is built from 17 residues.

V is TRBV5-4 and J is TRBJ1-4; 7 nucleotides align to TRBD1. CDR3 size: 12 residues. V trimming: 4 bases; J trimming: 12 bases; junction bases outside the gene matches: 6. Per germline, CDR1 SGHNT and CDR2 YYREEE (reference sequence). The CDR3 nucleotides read TGTGCCAGCAGCCCCGGGACAGCCGAACTGTTTTTT. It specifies CASSPGTAELFF.

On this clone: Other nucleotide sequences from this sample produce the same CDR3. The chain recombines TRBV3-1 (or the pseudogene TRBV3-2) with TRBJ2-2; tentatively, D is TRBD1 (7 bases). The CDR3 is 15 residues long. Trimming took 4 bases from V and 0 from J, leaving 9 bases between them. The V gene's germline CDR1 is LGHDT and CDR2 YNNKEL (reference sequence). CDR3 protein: CASSRGTANTGELFF. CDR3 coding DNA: TGTGCCAGCAGCCGCGGGACAGCGAACACCGGGGAGCTGTTTTTT.

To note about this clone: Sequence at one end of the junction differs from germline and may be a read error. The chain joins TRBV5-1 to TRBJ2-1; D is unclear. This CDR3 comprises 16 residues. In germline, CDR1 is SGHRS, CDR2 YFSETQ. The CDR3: CASSLESGWSYNEQFF. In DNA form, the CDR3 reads TGTGCCAGCAGCTTGGAGTCCGGGTGGTCCTACAATGAGCAGTTCTTC.

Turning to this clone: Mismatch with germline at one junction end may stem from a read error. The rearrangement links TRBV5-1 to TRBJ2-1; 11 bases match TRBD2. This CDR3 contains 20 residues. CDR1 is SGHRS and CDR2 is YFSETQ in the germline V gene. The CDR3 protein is CASSLSATVAGGPLGEEQFF. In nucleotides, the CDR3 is TGTGCCAGCAGCTTGAGTGCGACGGTAGCGGGAGGGCCCTTGGGGGAAGAGCAGTTCTTC.

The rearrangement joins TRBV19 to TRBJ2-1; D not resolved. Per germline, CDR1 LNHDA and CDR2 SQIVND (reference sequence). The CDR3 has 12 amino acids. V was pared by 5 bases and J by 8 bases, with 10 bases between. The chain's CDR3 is CASSSSSYEQFF. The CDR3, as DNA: TGTGCCAGTAGTTCAAGCTCTTATGAGCAGTTCTTC.

CDR3 coding DNA: TGTGCCAGTAGCCCAACGGGGGGCTCGGGTGAAAAACTGTTTTTT. This encodes CASSPTGGSGEKLFF. The chain has TRBV19 and TRBJ1-4, with TRBD1 as a possible D gene (6 bases). V was clipped by 6 bases and J by 7 bases, with 18 bases between them. The CDR3 consists of 15 residues. Germline V gene data show CDR1 as LNHDA and CDR2 as SQIVND (reference sequence).